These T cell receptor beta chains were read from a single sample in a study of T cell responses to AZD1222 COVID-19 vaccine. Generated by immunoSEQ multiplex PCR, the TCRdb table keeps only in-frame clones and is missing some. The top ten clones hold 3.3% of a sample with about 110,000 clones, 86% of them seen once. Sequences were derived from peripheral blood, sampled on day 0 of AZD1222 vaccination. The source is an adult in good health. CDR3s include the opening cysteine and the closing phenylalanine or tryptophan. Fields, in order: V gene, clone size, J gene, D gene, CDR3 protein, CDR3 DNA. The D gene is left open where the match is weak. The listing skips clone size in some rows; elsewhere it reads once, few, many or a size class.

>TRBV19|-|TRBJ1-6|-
CASSMEGTSSSYNSPLHF
TGTGCCAGTAGTATGGAAGGGACATCAAGCTCCTATAATTCACCCCTCCACTTT
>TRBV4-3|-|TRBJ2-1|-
CASGHGSIEQFF
TGCGCCAGCGGCCACGGATCGATTGAGCAGTTCTTC
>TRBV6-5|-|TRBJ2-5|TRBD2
CASSPGLAGVETQYF
TGTGCCAGCAGTCCGGGACTAGCGGGGGTGGAGACCCAGTACTTC
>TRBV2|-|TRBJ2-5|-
CASRRTETQYF
TGTGCCAGCAGGCGAACAGAGACCCAGTACTTC
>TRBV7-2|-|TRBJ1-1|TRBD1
CASKPQGGDTEAFF
TGTGCCAGTAAGCCCCAGGGGGGGGACACTGAAGCTTTCTTT
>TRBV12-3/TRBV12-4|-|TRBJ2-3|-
CASTPTDTQYF
TGTGCCAGCACCCCCACAGATACGCAGTATTTT
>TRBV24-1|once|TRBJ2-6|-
CATSDDSGANVLTF
TGTGCCACCAGTGACGACTCTGGGGCCAACGTCCTGACTTTC
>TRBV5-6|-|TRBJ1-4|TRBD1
CASSLQGDEKLFF
TGTGCCAGCAGCTTACAGGGGGATGAAAAACTGTTTTTT
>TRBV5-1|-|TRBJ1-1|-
CASSLEGGNGEAFF
TGCGCCAGCAGCTTGGAGGGTGGGAACGGTGAAGCTTTCTTT
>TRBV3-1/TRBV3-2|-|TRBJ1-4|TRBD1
CASSSTGGIEKLFF
TGTGCCAGCAGCTCGACAGGGGGCATTGAAAAACTGTTTTTT
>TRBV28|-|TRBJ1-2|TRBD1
CASSLRTGGNYGYTF
TGTGCCAGCAGTTTACGGACAGGGGGTAACTATGGCTACACCTTC